Following are 19 T cell receptor beta chains from one sample sequenced in a study of blood T cell repertoires in COVID-19. The protocol was immunoSEQ multiplex PCR, while the TCRdb copy is restricted to in-frame clones and leaves out a portion. The table has 200,000 to 250,000 clones, roughly 80% seen once. Sequencing was carried out using peripheral blood. Source of these receptors: a woman over 75 with acute or convalescent COVID-19.

V is TRBV30 and J is TRBJ2-7; the match to TRBD2 covers 8 bases. CDR1 and CDR2 (germline): GTSNPN, SVGIG (reference sequence). CDR3 length: 12 residues. The CDR3 here is CATSGLTYEQYF. In DNA form, the CDR3 reads TGTGCTACTAGCGGCTTGACCTACGAGCAGTACTTC. Filled out from reference TRBV30 and TRBJ2-7, the complete variable domain reads SQTIHQWPATLVQPVGSPLSLECTVEGTSNPNLYWYRQAAGRGLQLLFYSVGIGQISSEVPQNLSASRPQDRQFILSSKKLLLSDSGFYLCATSGLTYEQYFGPGTRLTVT.

The V call is TRBV19, the J call TRBJ2-1, with 12 bases identical to TRBD1. Germline CDR1 is LNHDA and CDR2 is SQIVND (reference sequence). With V trimmed by 4 bases and J by 9 bases, 4 bases remained unmatched. The CDR3 runs to 14 residues. The CDR3 spells CASSRDRGRFEQFF. The CDR3 bases are TGTGCCAGTAGTAGGGACAGGGGGCGGTTTGAGCAGTTCTTC. The variable domain in full, with the rest retrieved from reference TRBV19 and TRBJ2-1, is DGGITQSPKYLFRKEGQNVTLSCEQNLNHDAMYWYRQDPGQGLRLIYYSQIVNDFQKGDIAEGYSVSREKKESFPLTVTSAQKNPTAFYLCASSRDRGRFEQFFGPGTRLTVL.

The chain has TRBV25-1 and TRBJ2-3; 11 positions match TRBD2. The length of the CDR3 is 17 residues. Germline assignment: CDR1 MGHDK and CDR2 SYGVNS. V shed 2 bases and J 4 bases; nucleotides not matched to a gene: 8. As DNA, the CDR3 is TGTGCCAGCAGTGAAGGGGGTACTAGCGGGAGAGCAGATACGCAGTATTTT. Translation gives CASSEGGTSGRADTQYF. Complete variable domain (other parts from reference TRBV25-1 and TRBJ2-3): EADIYQTPRYLVIGTGKKITLECSQTMGHDKMYWYQQDPGMELHLIHYSYGVNSTEKGDLSSESTVSRIRTEHFPLTLESARPSHTSQYLCASSEGGTSGRADTQYFGPGTRLTVL.

This clone was seen just once. V usage is TRBV7-2 and J usage is TRBJ2-1; TRBD2 matches 7 bases. Trimming removed 1 base from V and 10 bases from J; junction bases left unmatched: 16. CDR3 length: 17 residues. CDR1 is SGHTA, CDR2 FQGNSA, per germline. The CDR3 DNA reads as TGTGCCAGCAGCTTAGAAGGCGGCGGGGGACGGGTAGACGAGCAGTTCTTC. Its translation: CASSLEGGGGRVDEQFF.

The chain couples TRBV5-1 to TRBJ2-1, with 11 bases that match TRBD2. The CDR3 is 15 amino acids. CDR1 and CDR2 from the germline V gene are SGHRS and YFSETQ. After removal of 0 bases from V and 7 bases from J, the junction contained 3 bases not matched to a gene. CDR3 sequence (DNA): TGCGCCAGCAGCTTGGCACTAGCGGGAGCGAATGAGCAGTTCTTC. Its translation: CASSLALAGANEQFF. The full variable domain, its missing parts supplied by reference TRBV5-1 and TRBJ2-1, is KAGVTQTPRYLIKTRGQQVTLSCSPISGHRSVSWYQQTPGQGLQFLFEYFSETQRNKGNFPGRFSGRQFSNSRSEMNVSTLELGDSALYLCASSLALAGANEQFFGPGTRLTVL.

The chain employs TRBV7-2 and TRBJ1-1; D not resolved. The length of the CDR3 is 16 residues. From germline, CDR1 is SGHTA and CDR2 FQGNSA. V lost 2 bases, J lost 9 bases, and 22 bases lay in between. Written as DNA, the CDR3 is TGTGCCAGCAGCTTATCTTTCTCCGGACTTGTTGGGAAAGCTTTCTTT. Translation gives CASSLSFSGLVGKAFF.

V gene TRBV10-1 combines with J gene TRBJ2-2, with 15 bases fitting TRBD2. The J segment lost 2 bases and the V segment lost 4 bases, leaving 5 bases of the junction unmatched. CDR1 and CDR2 (germline): WNHNN, SYGVQD (reference sequence). The CDR3 length is 18 residues. CDR3: CASSALGLAGGNTGELFF. DNA for the CDR3: TGCGCCAGCAGTGCCCTGGGACTAGCGGGAGGAAACACCGGGGAGCTGTTTTTT.

V gene TRBV7-6 combines with J gene TRBJ2-7; 9 nucleotides match TRBD1. CDR3 length: 15 residues. Germline V CDR1 and CDR2: SGHVS, FNYEAQ. V shed 6 bases, J shed 7 bases, and the junction held 13 bases outside the gene matches. The CDR3 coding sequence is TGTGCCAGCAGTTGGGGACAGGGTGGACTAGATGAGCAGTACTTC. This codes for CASSWGQGGLDEQYF.

This clone came up once. The chain uses TRBV19 and TRBJ1-4; D ambiguous. CDR3 length equals 14 residues. V lost 3 bases and J lost 7, with 12 bases in between. The germline gives CDR1 LNHDA, CDR2 SQIVND (reference sequence). The CDR3 region has the DNA TGTGCCAGTAGTATCGGCGGGCGTCCTGAAAAACTGTTTTTT. Protein sequence: CASSIGGRPEKLFF.

The chain joins TRBV6-2 or TRBV6-3 to TRBJ2-5; 9 nucleotides align to TRBD1. Germline V gene data show CDR1 as MNHEY and CDR2 as SVGEGT. This CDR3 has 15 amino acids. V shed 2 bases and J 5 bases; nucleotides not matched to a gene: 6. Written as DNA, the CDR3 is TGTGCCAGCAGTTACGACAGGGGGATGATGGAGACCCAGTACTTC. Residues: CASSYDRGMMETQYF.

This chain links TRBV6-6 with TRBJ1-5; maybe TRBD1 (5 bases). The CDR3 is made up of 15 amino acids. The V gene's germline CDR1 is MNHNY and CDR2 SVGAGI (reference sequence). V was cut by 2 bases and J by 4 bases, with 12 bases left in between. The CDR3 spells CASSYEQEGNQPQHF. The CDR3 nucleotides read TGTGCCAGCAGTTACGAGCAGGAGGGGAATCAGCCCCAGCATTTT.

The V and J genes are TRBV28 and TRBJ2-5; D not resolved. Trimming removed 4 bases from V and 5 bases from J, with 5 bases in between. In germline, CDR1 is MDHEN, CDR2 SYDVKM. This CDR3 comprises 11 residues. CDR3 residues: CASSSFETQYF. CDR3 coding DNA: TGTGCCAGCAGTTCTTTTGAGACCCAGTACTTC.

The chain recombines TRBV5-1 with TRBJ2-5; 7 bases agree with TRBD2. Germline V lookup: CDR1 SGHRS, CDR2 YFSETQ. Trimming at V came to 4 bases and at J to 3 bases, leaving 6 bases not matched to a gene. CDR3 length equals 14 residues. The CDR3 nucleotides read TGCGCCAGCAGCCTACTCAGCGGGGAAGAGACCCAGTACTTC. Protein: CASSLLSGEETQYF.

The chain is built from TRBV7-9 and TRBJ2-1, with D maybe TRBD2 (5 bases). The CDR3 loop spans 16 amino acids. The germline CDR1 and CDR2 sequences are SEHNR and FQNEAQ (reference sequence). V lost 0 bases and J 0 bases, leaving 9 bases between the germline ends. CDR3 loop: CASSLAGGRSYNEQFF. The CDR3 nucleotides are TGTGCCAGCAGCTTAGCGGGCGGGCGCTCCTACAATGAGCAGTTCTTC.

This chain links TRBV28 with TRBJ2-5; 7 nucleotides match TRBD2. V lost 3 bases, J lost 5 bases, and 12 bases stayed unmatched. Germline V gene lookup returns CDR1 MDHEN and CDR2 SYDVKM. The CDR3 spans 16 residues. CDR3 amino acids: CASSFRDPSGPETQYF. The CDR3 region has the DNA TGTGCCAGCAGTTTTCGGGATCCTAGCGGCCCCGAGACCCAGTACTTC.

This chain uses TRBV4-3 with TRBJ1-4; 8 nucleotides match TRBD1. Germline CDR1 and CDR2: LGHNA and YSLEER. The junction had 5 bases not matched to a gene; V was cut back by 0 bases and J by 5 bases. The CDR3 totals 16 residues. CDR3 in DNA: TGCGCCAGCAGCCAAGATTTGGGGACAGGCAATGAAAAACTGTTTTTT. Its protein is CASSQDLGTGNEKLFF.

V gene TRBV4-1 combines with J gene TRBJ1-2, with D possibly matching TRBD1 (6 bases). CDR1 MGHRA and CDR2 YSYEKL come from the germline V gene. The CDR3 has 14 residues. Trimming shortened V by 7 bases and J by 1 base, and 13 bases separated the two germline ends. For the CDR3, the DNA is TGCGCCAGCAAATACAGGGTCTATAACTATGGCTACACCTTC. It is translated as CASKYRVYNYGYTF.

The CDR3 bases are TGTGCCAGCAGTTACTGGACAGGGAGCCTCTCTGGGGCCAACGTCCTGACTTTC. Its translation: CASSYWTGSLSGANVLTF. The genes are TRBV6-2 or TRBV6-3 and TRBJ2-6; TRBD1 agrees at 8 bases. CDR3 length equals 18 residues. Germline V lookup: CDR1 MNHEY, CDR2 SVGEGT. The trim removed 1 base at V and 0 bases at J, leaving 5 bases unmatched.

CDR3 DNA: TGTGCCAGTAGTGCCCAGGGGTCCGGGGAGCAGTACTTC. It yields the protein CASSAQGSGEQYF. The V call is TRBV19, the J call TRBJ2-7, with a weak D call TRBD1 (6 bases). V was pared by 5 bases and J by 7 bases, with 15 bases between. CDR1 and CDR2 (germline): LNHDA, SQIVND (reference sequence). The CDR3 loop spans 13 amino acids. Full variable domain (rest looked up from reference TRBV19 and TRBJ2-7): DGGITQSPKYLFRKEGQNVTLSCEQNLNHDAMYWYRQDPGQGLRLIYYSQIVNDFQKGDIAEGYSVSREKKESFPLTVTSAQKNPTAFYLCASSAQGSGEQYFGPGTRLTVT.